This TCR beta chain is from a study of blood T cell repertoires in COVID-19. Study-wide context: The United States, Italy and Spain were the sources of the acute and convalescent COVID-19 samples.

In terms of age and location, participants ranged from roughly 18 to 90 years and lived in 24 US areas. Trimming cost V 10 bases and J 7 bases; bases outside gene matches: 13. The CDR3 is made up of 13 amino acids. Germline V gene data show CDR1 as SNHLY and CDR2 as FYNNEI. Original methodology: Reference gene primer amplification gave estimated nucleated cell counts. Profiling relied on immunoSEQ multiplex PCR, and the TCRdb table lists in-frame clones only, not all of them. V and J calls and clone size are copied from that table; D and trimming were computed from the DNA. The data hold under 300,000 clones, with around 87% observed a single time.

The source is a young woman with acute COVID-19. Sample: PBMCs or T cells enriched from blood (not recorded which). The chain carries TRBV2 and TRBJ2-7; 7 bases match TRBD1. CDR3 loop: CATTGDSLREQYF. CDR3 nucleotide sequence: TGTGCCACCACCGGGGACAGCTTGAGGGAGCAGTACTTC. Full variable domain (remainder filled in from reference TRBV2 and TRBJ2-7): EPEVTQTPSHQVTQMGQEVILRCVPISNHLYFYWYRQILGQKVEFLVSFYNNEISEKSEIFDDQFSVERPDGSNFTLKIRSTKLEDSAMYFCATTGDSLREQYFGPGTRLTVT.